Presented here are 17 T cell receptor beta chains from one specimen sequenced in a study of regulatory T cells in long-lasting Graves disease. Regarding time point: persistent/refractory GD, antithyroid drugs over 5 years with positive TRAb. PBMCs were the source of the RNA used for TCR sequencing. The authors built TCR beta libraries using iRepertoire HTBI primers and Arm-PCR of CDR3 regions. One entry per CDR3 protein, called by TCRdb with MiXCR from the multiplex PCR reads. The sample records 450,000 or so distinct CDR3 sequences, about 20% being singletons. The sample consisted of peripheral blood mononuclear cells (PBMCs), taken when the disease was refractory, from a patient treated with antithyroid drugs. These receptor sequences come from a female donor with Graves disease.

This clonotype came up a few times. The chain has TRBV6-5 and TRBJ2-5; 11 bases agree with TRBD2. CDR3 size: 16 residues. V lost 2 bases and J lost 1; bases outside the gene matches: 3. Germline CDR1 and CDR2: MNHEY and SVGAGI. The DNA for the CDR3 is TGTGCCAGCAGTTACCGACTAGCGGGGTCCCAAGAGACCCAGTACTTC. Its protein is CASSYRLAGSQETQYF.

Only a few counts were recorded for this clonotype. The CDR3 DNA reads TGTGCCAGCAGCTTGGGTACTAGCGGGGGGAACACCGGGGAGCTGTTTTTT. It yields the protein CASSLGTSGGNTGELFF. The gene calls are TRBV7-2 and TRBJ2-2, with TRBD2 matching over 11 bases. The CDR3 has 17 amino acids. Germline CDR1 and CDR2: SGHTA and FQGNSA. After removal of 3 bases from V and 1 base from J, the junction contained 4 bases not matched to a gene. Full variable domain (outside the CDR3, taken from reference TRBV7-2 and TRBJ2-2): GAGVSQSPSNKVTEKGKDVELRCDPISGHTALYWYRQSLGQGLEFLIYFQGNSAPDKSGLPSDRFSAERTGGSVSTLTIQRTQQEDSAVYLCASSLGTSGGNTGELFFGEGSRLTVL.

The chain couples TRBV6-1 to TRBJ1-5, with 7 bases fitting TRBD1. This CDR3 is 12 amino acids long. CDR1 is MNHNS and CDR2 is SASEGT in the germline V gene. Trimming cost V 9 bases and J 2 bases; bases outside gene matches: 1. The chain's CDR3 is CASDRGNQPQHF. The CDR3 DNA reads as TGTGCCAGTGACAGGGGCAATCAGCCCCAGCATTTT.

This chain joins TRBV14 and TRBJ2-7, with TRBD1 as a possible D gene (6 bases). Between the trimmed V and J ends, which lost 2 bases and 7 bases, there was a span of 15 bases. The V gene's germline CDR1 is SGHDN and CDR2 FVKESK. The CDR3 runs 14 residues. The CDR3 sequence: CASSQFFRGWEQYF. The CDR3 DNA reads TGTGCCAGCAGCCAATTCTTCAGGGGCTGGGAGCAGTACTTC. Full variable domain (missing parts from reference TRBV14 and TRBJ2-7): EAGVTQFPSHSVIEKGQTVTLRCDPISGHDNLYWYRRVMGKEIKFLLHFVKESKQDESGMPNNRFLAERTGGTYSTLKVQPAELEDSGVYFCASSQFFRGWEQYFGPGTRLTVT.

The rearrangement uses TRBV7-3 and TRBJ2-5; 8 bases agree with TRBD2. Trimming at V came to 3 bases and at J to 5 bases, leaving 11 bases not matched to a gene. From germline, CDR1 is SGHTA and CDR2 FQGTGA. This CDR3 is 16 amino acids long. CDR3 in amino acids: CASSFVRGGRRETQYF. CDR3 DNA sequence: TGTGCCAGCAGCTTCGTCCGGGGCGGGAGGAGGGAGACCCAGTACTTC.

This chain connects TRBV20-1 to TRBJ2-1; no firm D call. The CDR3 consists of 14 residues. With 6 bases removed from V and 3 bases from J, the gap between germline ends came to 15 bases. The germline V gene encodes CDR1 DFQATT and CDR2 SNEGSKA (reference sequence). The CDR3 DNA reads as TGCAGTGCCACAGCCGTATCAGGCTACAATGAGCAGTTCTTC. It encodes CSATAVSGYNEQFF.

This sequence joins TRBV20-1 and TRBJ2-7, with 7 bases matching TRBD2. Germline CDR1 and CDR2: DFQATT and SNEGSKA (reference sequence). This CDR3 has 13 amino acids. After removal of 6 bases from V and 0 bases from J, the junction contained 5 bases not matched to a gene. The CDR3 nucleotides are TGCAGTGCCTCCTGGGGGGGCTCCTACGAGCAGTACTTC. Residues: CSASWGGSYEQYF.

This clonotype occurred many times. The rearrangement uses TRBV7-2 and TRBJ2-7; perhaps TRBD2 as D (6 bases). V dropped 2 bases and J dropped 5 bases, with 13 bases sitting between them. The CDR3 consists of 14 residues. Per the germline V gene, CDR1 is SGHTA and CDR2 is FQGNSA. CDR3 DNA sequence: TGTGCCAGCAGCTTATCGGGGGTTGTTCACGAGCAGTACTTC. Translated, it gives CASSLSGVVHEQYF. Full variable domain (rest looked up from reference TRBV7-2 and TRBJ2-7): GAGVSQSPSNKVTEKGKDVELRCDPISGHTALYWYRQSLGQGLEFLIYFQGNSAPDKSGLPSDRFSAERTGGSVSTLTIQRTQQEDSAVYLCASSLSGVVHEQYFGPGTRLTVT.

This clonotype was counted a few times. The genes are TRBV7-2 and TRBJ2-2, with 8 positions matching TRBD2. V lost 5 bases to trimming and J lost 4 bases; unmatched junction nucleotides: 9. The V gene's germline CDR1 is SGHTA and CDR2 FQGNSA. This CDR3 region has 16 residues. CDR3 sequence: CASSLGGGRITGELFF. The CDR3 coding sequence is TGTGCCAGCAGCCTCGGGGGGGGTCGAATCACCGGGGAGCTGTTTTTT.

The V call is TRBV19, the J call TRBJ2-2; 8 bases agree with TRBD1. With V trimmed by 7 bases and J by 4 bases, 8 bases remained unmatched. Germline CDR1 LNHDA, CDR2 SQIVND (reference sequence). This CDR3 has 15 residues. CDR3 residues: CASKSGTGITGELFF. In DNA, the CDR3 is TGTGCCAGTAAATCCGGGACAGGTATCACCGGGGAGCTGTTTTTT. The full variable domain, rest sourced from reference TRBV19 and TRBJ2-2, is DGGITQSPKYLFRKEGQNVTLSCEQNLNHDAMYWYRQDPGQGLRLIYYSQIVNDFQKGDIAEGYSVSREKKESFPLTVTSAQKNPTAFYLCASKSGTGITGELFFGEGSRLTVL.

There are a few counts of this clonotype. The chain has TRBV30 and TRBJ1-2; TRBD1 matches 8 bases. CDR1 GTSNPN and CDR2 SVGIG come from the germline V gene (reference sequence). This CDR3 has 13 residues. The trim removed 0 bases at V and 7 bases at J, leaving 4 bases unmatched. CDR3 in amino acids: CAWSVQGEGGYTF. In nucleotides, the CDR3 is TGTGCCTGGAGTGTACAGGGGGAGGGTGGCTACACCTTC.

In its sample, this clonotype was seen many times. The chain recombines TRBV7-2 with TRBJ1-1; no firm D call. The CDR3 totals 13 residues. The germline gives CDR1 SGHTA, CDR2 FQGNSA. V gave up 2 bases and J gave up 8 bases, with 12 bases separating them. CDR3 coding DNA: TGTGCCAGCAGCTTAACCCCAGGTACAGAAGCTTTCTTT. Translating it yields CASSLTPGTEAFF.

V and J are TRBV12-3 or TRBV12-4 and TRBJ2-3, with 9 bases identical to TRBD2. This CDR3 is built from 17 residues. V was clipped by 3 bases and J by 3 bases; unmatched bases: 10. The CDR3 sequence: CASSLGSAGGATDTQYF. DNA of the CDR3: TGTGCCAGCAGTTTGGGATCCGCGGGGGGGGCTACAGATACGCAGTATTTT.

This clonotype was observed at least ten times. The chain couples TRBV28 to TRBJ1-4; D is undetermined. This CDR3 has 15 amino acids. Germline CDR1 and CDR2: MDHEN and SYDVKM. Trimming cost V 4 bases and J 8 bases, with 17 bases left between them. CDR3 DNA sequence: TGTGCCAGCAGTTCCCCGGAGGGCAATCAGGAAAAACTGTTTTTT. Its translation is CASSSPEGNQEKLFF.

This clonotype was seen a few times. This sequence joins TRBV7-9 and TRBJ2-7; unclear D gene. Germline CDR1 reads SEHNR; CDR2 reads FQNEAQ (reference sequence). The CDR3 is 14 residues long. V lost 5 bases and J 1 base, leaving 12 bases between the germline ends. CDR3 DNA: TGTGCCAGCAGCCTCGAACAGACGTCCTACGAGCAGTACTTC. As protein: CASSLEQTSYEQYF.

To note about this clonotype: The conserved phenylalanine or tryptophan normally closing the CDR3 is absent here, so this likely arose from a read error. The J gene is TRBJ1-1, the V gene TRBV11-2; 7 bases map to TRBD1. The CDR3 is 14 residues long. Trimming removed 4 bases from V and 2 bases from J; junction bases left unmatched: 4. The germline V gene encodes CDR1 SGHAT and CDR2 FQNNGV. CDR3 DNA sequence: TGTGCCAGCAGCTCACAGGGGAGTAACACTGAAGCTTTCTCT. It yields the protein CASSSQGSNTEAFS.

This clonotype came up many times. CDR3: CASSNIQGEAFF. CDR3 in DNA: TGTGCCAGCAGCAACATCCAAGGGGAAGCTTTCTTT. This chain joins TRBV6-1 and TRBJ1-1; D not certain. Germline assignment: CDR1 MNHNS and CDR2 SASEGT. Trimming took off 6 bases at V and 8 bases at J, with 13 bases between the two ends. The CDR3 runs to 12 residues.